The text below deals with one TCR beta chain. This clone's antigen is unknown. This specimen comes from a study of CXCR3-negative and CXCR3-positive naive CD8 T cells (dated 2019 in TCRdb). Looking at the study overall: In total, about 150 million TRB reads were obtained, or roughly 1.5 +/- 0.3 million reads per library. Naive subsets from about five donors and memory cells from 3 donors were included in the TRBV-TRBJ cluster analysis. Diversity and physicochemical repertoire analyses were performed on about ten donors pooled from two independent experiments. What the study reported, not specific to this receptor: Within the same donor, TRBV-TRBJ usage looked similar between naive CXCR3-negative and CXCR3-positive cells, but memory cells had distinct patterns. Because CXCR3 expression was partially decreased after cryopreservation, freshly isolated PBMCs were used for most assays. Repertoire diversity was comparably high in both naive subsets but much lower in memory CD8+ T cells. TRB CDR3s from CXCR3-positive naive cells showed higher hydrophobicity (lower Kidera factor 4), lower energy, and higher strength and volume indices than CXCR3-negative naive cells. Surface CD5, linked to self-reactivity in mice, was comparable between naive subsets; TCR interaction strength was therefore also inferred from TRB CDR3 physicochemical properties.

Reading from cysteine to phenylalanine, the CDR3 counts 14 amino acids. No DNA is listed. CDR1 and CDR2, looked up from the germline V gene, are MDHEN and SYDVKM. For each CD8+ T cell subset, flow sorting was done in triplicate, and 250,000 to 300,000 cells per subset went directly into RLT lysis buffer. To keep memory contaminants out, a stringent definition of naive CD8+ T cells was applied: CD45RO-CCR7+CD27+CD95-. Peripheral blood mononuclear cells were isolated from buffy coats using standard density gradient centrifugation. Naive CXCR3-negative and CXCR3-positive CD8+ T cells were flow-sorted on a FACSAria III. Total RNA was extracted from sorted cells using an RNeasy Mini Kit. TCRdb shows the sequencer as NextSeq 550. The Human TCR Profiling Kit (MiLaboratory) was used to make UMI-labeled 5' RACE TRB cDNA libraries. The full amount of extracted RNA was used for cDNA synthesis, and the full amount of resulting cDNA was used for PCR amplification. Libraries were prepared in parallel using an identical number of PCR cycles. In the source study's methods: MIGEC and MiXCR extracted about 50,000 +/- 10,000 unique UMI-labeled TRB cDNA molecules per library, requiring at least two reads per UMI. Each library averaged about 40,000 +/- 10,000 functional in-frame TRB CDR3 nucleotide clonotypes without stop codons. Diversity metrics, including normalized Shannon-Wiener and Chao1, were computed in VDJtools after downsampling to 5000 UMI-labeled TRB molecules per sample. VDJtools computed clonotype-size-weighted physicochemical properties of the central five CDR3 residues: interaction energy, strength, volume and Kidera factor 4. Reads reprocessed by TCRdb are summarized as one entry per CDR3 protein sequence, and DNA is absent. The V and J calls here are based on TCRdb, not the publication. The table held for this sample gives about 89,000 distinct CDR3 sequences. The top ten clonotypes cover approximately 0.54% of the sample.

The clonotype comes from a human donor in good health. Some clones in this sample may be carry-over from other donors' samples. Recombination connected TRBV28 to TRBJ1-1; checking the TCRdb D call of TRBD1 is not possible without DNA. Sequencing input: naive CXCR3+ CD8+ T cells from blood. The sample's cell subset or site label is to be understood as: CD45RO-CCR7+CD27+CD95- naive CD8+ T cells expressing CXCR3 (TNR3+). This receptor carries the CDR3 CASNLRGMNTEAFF.